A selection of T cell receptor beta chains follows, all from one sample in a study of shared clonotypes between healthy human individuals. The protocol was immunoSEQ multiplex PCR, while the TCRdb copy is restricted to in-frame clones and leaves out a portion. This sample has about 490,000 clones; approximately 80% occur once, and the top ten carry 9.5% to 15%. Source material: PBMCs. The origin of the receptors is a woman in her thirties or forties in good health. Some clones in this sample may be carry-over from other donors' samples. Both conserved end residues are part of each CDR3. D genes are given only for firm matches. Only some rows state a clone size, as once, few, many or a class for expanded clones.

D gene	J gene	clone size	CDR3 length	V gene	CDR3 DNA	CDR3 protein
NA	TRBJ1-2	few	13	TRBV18	TGTGCCAGCTCACCAGCGGGGGACTATGGCTACACCTTC	CASSPAGDYGYTF
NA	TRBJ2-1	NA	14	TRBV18	TGTGCCAGCTCACCGGCGGGGCCAGGGGATGAGCAGTTCTTC	CASSPAGPGDEQFF
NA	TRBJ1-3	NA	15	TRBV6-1	TGTGCCAGCACCCAGAACCAGGTTCCTGGAAACACCATATATTTT	CASTQNQVPGNTIYF
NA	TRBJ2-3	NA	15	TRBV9	TGTGCCAGCACCCCGGGGGCGGGGGTCACAGATACGCAGTATTTT	CASTPGAGVTDTQYF
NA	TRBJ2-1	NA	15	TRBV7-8	TGTGCCAGCAGCATCGACGGGAGCTCCTACAATGAGCAGTTCTTC	CASSIDGSSYNEQFF
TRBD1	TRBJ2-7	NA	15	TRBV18	TGTGCCAGCTCACAAAATAACAGGGGAACCTACGAGCAGTACTTC	CASSQNNRGTYEQYF
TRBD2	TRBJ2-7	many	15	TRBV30	TGTGCCTGGAGTGGGTTCGGCGGGAGTAACTACGAGCAGTACTTC	CAWSGFGGSNYEQYF
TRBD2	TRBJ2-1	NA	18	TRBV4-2	TGTGCCAGCAGCCAAGATCCCGCGGGGCTAGCGGCACTCAATGAGCAGTTCTTC	CASSQDPAGLAALNEQFF
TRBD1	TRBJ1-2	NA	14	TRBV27	TGTGCCAGCAGGCGGGTAGCAGGGGGGGATGGCTACACCTTC	CASRRVAGGDGYTF
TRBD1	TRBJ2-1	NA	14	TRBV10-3	TGTGCCATCAGTACAGGGGGCGGGGGATATGAGCAGTTCTTC	CAISTGGGGYEQFF
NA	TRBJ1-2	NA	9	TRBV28	TGTGCCAGCAGTTCTCCGCAGAGCTTC	CASSSPQSF
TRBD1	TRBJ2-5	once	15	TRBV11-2	TGTGCCAGCAGCTTCGACAGGGGCAGGGGGGAGACCCAGTACTTC	CASSFDRGRGETQYF
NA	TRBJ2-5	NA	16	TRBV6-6	TGTGCCAGCAGTTACGCCGAGCAAAAACGGGGGGAGACCCAGTACTTC	CASSYAEQKRGETQYF
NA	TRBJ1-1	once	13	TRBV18	TGTGCCAGCTCACCAGGGACAAACACTGAAGCTTTCTTT	CASSPGTNTEAFF
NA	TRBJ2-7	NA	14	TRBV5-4	TGTGCCAGCAGCGGGGACGGAAACTCCTACGAGCAGTACTTC	CASSGDGNSYEQYF
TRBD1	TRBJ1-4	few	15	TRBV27	TGTGCCAGCAGTGACCCAGGGGGCACTAATGAAAAACTGTTTTTT	CASSDPGGTNEKLFF
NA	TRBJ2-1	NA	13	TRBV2	TGTGCCAGCAGTGGGGCGTTGGCCTTGGGGCAGTTCTTC	CASSGALALGQFF
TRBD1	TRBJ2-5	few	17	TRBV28	TGTGCCAGCAGTTTAGGAACAGGGGCGGCCCTTTCAGAGACCCAGTACTTC	CASSLGTGAALSETQYF
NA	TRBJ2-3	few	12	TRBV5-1	TGCGCCAGCAGCTTCGATTTTGATACGCAGTATTTT	CASSFDFDTQYF
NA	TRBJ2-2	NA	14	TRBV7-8	TGTGCCAGCAGCTTAGGACAGGTCACCGGGGAGCTGTTTTTT	CASSLGQVTGELFF
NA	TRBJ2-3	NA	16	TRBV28	TGTGCCAGCAGTGCTCTGGACTCCGCATGGGCAGATACGCAGTATTTT	CASSALDSAWADTQYF
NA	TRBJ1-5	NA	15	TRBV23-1	TGCGCCAGCAGTCCACAGGGTTGGAGCAATCAGCCCCAGCATTTT	CASSPQGWSNQPQHF
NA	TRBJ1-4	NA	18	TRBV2	TGTGCCAGCAGTGAGATCCAGGGGCTTTTGGGCACTAATGAAAAACTGTTTTTT	CASSEIQGLLGTNEKLFF
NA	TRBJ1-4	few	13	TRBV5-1	TGCGCCAGCAGCAGGGGGTCGAATGAAAAACTGTTTTTT	CASSRGSNEKLFF
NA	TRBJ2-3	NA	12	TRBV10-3	TGTGCCATCAGTGCTAGCAAGGATACGCAGTATTTT	CAISASKDTQYF
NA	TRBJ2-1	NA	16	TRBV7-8	TGTGCCAGCAGCCCAGAAGCGATCGGGAGGAGGGGGGGGCAGTTCTTC	CASSPEAIGRRGGQFF
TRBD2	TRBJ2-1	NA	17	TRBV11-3	TGTGCCAGCAGCTTAATGGCGGGAGGGGGCACCTACAATGAGCAGTTCTTC	CASSLMAGGGTYNEQFF
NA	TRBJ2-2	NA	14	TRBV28	TGTGCCAGCAGTTTAGGGCGGTATACCGGGGAGCTGTTTTTT	CASSLGRYTGELFF
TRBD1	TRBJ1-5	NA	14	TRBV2	TGTGCCAGCAGAGCAGGGGGCGCGGGTCAGCCCCAGCATTTT	CASRAGGAGQPQHF
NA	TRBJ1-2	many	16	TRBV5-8	TGTGCCAGCAGCTTGGCACGCGGGACGGCAGGCTATGGCTACACCTTC	CASSLARGTAGYGYTF
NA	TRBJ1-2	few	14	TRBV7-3	TGTGCCAGCAGCTTAGGGATTTCGGATCGTGGCTACACCTTC	CASSLGISDRGYTF
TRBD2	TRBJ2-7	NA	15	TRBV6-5	TGTGCCAGCAGTATACCGGGACTAGCGGGAGACGAGCAGTACTTC	CASSIPGLAGDEQYF
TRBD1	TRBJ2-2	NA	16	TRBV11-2	TGTGCCAGCAGCTTCTGGACAGGGCTGAACACCGGGGAGCTGTTTTTT	CASSFWTGLNTGELFF
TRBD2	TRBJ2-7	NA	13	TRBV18	TGTGCCAGCTCACAAGGACTAGGCTACGAGCAGTACTTC	CASSQGLGYEQYF
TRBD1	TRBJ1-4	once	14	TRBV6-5	TGTGCCAGCAGCCGGGACAGGACCGGTGAAAAACTGTTTTTT	CASSRDRTGEKLFF
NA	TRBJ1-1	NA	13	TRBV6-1	TGTGCCAGCAGGGTGCCTGGGGACGCTGAAGCTTTCTTT	CASRVPGDAEAFF